This TCR beta chain appears in the sequencing data of a study of preoperative IRX-2 immunotherapy in early breast cancer. This sample's treatment: preoperative locoregional IRX-2 cytokine immunotherapy. This phase Ib study tested locoregional IRX-2 cytokine immunotherapy given before surgery. CDR3 length equals 14 residues. The data were produced by immunoSEQ multiplex PCR, yet TCRdb's version contains in-frame clones alone and is incomplete. The table has 30,000 or so clones, 82% seen once. The chain carries TRBV7-5 and TRBJ1-2. TRBV7-5 is shown as a pseudogene. The clonotype originates from a human donor with breast cancer. Sampling was conducted from a patient treated with IRX-2 immunotherapy. The DNA of the CDR3 is TGTGCCAGCAGCTTGGCAGGGACCTTTGATGGCTACACCTTC. This codes for CASSLAGTFDGYTF.